This section outlines one T cell receptor (beta chain) sequence together with its context. Germline V gene lookup returns CDR1 LNHNV and CDR2 YYDKDF (reference sequence). The ends were cut back, 3 bases at V and 6 bases at J, with 21 bases in the middle. The CDR3 has 17 amino acids. The data derive from a study of blood T cell repertoires in COVID-19. At the level of the study: Either two negative PCRs, clearance, or symptom resolution qualified Cohort 3 donors as recovered. Samples taken during acute and convalescent COVID-19 were collected in the United States, Italy and Spain.

Method: immunoSEQ multiplex PCR; TCRdb's copy keeps in-frame clones and lacks some. The sample records about 170,000 clones, 79% being singletons. In terms of age and location, participants ranged from roughly 18 to 95 years and lived in about 25 US areas. Cohorts were assigned according to the clinical history that participants reported. Sequencing was carried out using PBMCs or T cells enriched from blood (not recorded which). The gene calls are TRBV15 and TRBJ2-4; no firm D call. This receptor was taken from a woman aged 70-85 years in a cohort exposed to, infected with or recovered from COVID-19 (not recorded which). This chain's CDR3 is CATSSGSTPGNGNIQYF. CDR3 bases: TGTGCCACCAGCAGCGGGTCCACACCCGGCAACGGAAACATTCAGTACTTC.